This T cell receptor beta chain was found in a study of blood T cell repertoires in COVID-19. Study-level information: Acute and convalescent COVID-19 specimens originated in the United States, Italy and Spain. From T cells, B-cell-depleted T cells, or PBMCs came the material, which was cDNA or gDNA.

The CDR3 has 16 amino acids. With 0 bases clipped from V and 2 bases from J, the junction kept 1 base outside the gene matches. From germline, CDR1 is SEHNR and CDR2 FQNEAQ (reference sequence). As originally analysed: For nucleated cells, counts were estimated from reference gene primer amplification. The assay was immunoSEQ multiplex PCR, and TCRdb's table has in-frame clones only and misses some. D and trimming were read from the DNA, whereas the V and J calls and clone size are those reported in that table. The repertoire has approximately 210,000 clones, around nine tenths of them found once; the top ten carry approximately 1.5%.

This sequence originates from a man younger than 30 with active or convalescent COVID-19. This chain connects TRBV7-9 to TRBJ2-4, with 10 bases fitting TRBD1. Sequencing input: peripheral blood. CDR3 bases: TGTGCCAGCAGCTTAGCGACAGGGGGCACCAAAAACATTCAGTACTTC. Translated, it gives CASSLATGGTKNIQYF.